The clone carrying this TCR beta chain was picked up many times. The antigen is not known. This record comes from a study of T cells in Graves' hyperthyroidism and ophthalmopathy. Study observations and caveats: A model of 13 V-J pairs discriminated ophthalmopathy from stable hyperthyroidism.

RNA transcripts served as the template for amplifying TCR beta CDR3 regions. A set of HTBI primers served as the primers for a first-round RT-PCR of the TCR CDR3. TCRdb processed the multiplex PCR reads anew with MiXCR; each CDR3 protein has one entry. The sample has approximately 640,000 distinct CDR3 sequences, just under 45% seen once. Germline V gene data show CDR1 as SGHAT and CDR2 as FQNNGV. Trimming stripped 2 bases from V and 3 bases from J, with 10 bases between. The CDR3 totals 14 residues. A patient was excluded if there was uncontrolled infection, other autoimmune disease, pregnancy or lactation.

V is TRBV11-2 and J is TRBJ1-1; no clear D. The clonotype originates from an adult man with Graves' disease, either hyperthyroidism or ophthalmopathy (not recorded which). The sample comprised peripheral blood or thyroid tissue (not recorded which). The CDR3 reads CASSLSHIDTEAFF. The CDR3 DNA reads as TGTGCCAGCAGCTTATCGCACATAGACACTGAAGCTTTCTTT.